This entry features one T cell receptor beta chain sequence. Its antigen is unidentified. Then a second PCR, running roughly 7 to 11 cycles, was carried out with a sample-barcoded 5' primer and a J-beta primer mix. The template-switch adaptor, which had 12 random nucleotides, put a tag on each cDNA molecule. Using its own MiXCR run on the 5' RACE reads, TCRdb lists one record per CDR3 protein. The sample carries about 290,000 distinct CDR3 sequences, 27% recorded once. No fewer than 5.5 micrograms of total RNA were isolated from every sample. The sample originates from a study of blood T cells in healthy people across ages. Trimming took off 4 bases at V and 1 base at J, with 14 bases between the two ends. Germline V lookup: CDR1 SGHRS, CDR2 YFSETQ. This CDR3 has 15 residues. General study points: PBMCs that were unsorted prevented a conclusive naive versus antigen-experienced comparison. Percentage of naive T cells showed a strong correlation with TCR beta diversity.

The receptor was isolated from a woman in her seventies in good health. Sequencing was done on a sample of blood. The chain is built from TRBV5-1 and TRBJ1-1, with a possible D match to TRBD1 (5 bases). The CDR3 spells CASSPAGSGNTEAFF. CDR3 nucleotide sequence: TGCGCCAGCAGCCCAGCAGGGTCTGGGAACACTGAAGCTTTCTTT.